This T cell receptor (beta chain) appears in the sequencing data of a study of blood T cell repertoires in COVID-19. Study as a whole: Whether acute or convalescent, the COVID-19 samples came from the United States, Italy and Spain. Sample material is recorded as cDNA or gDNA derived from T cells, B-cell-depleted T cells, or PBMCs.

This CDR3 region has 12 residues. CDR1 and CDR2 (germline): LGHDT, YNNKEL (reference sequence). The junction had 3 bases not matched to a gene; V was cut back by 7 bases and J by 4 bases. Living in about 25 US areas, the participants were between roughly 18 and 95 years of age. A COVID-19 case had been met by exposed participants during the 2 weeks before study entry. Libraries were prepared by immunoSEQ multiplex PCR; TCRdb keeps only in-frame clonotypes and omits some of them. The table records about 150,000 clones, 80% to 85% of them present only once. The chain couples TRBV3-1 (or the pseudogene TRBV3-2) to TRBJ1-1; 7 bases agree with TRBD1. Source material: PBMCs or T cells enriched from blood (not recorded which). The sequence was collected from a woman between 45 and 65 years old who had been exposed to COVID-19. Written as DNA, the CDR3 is TGTGCCAGCACTCAGGGGGGCACTGAAGCTTTCTTT. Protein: CASTQGGTEAFF.